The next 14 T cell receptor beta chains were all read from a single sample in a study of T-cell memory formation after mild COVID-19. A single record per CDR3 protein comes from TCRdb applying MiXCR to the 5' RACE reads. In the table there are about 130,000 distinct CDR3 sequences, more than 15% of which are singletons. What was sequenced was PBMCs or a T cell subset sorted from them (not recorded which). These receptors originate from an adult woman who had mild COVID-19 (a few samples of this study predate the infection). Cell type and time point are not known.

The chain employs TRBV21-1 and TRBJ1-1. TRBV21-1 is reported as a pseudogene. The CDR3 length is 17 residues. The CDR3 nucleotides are TGTGCCAGCAGCAAAAGCCGGGGAGAGCCGAGGAACACTGAAGCTTTCTTT. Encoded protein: CASSKSRGEPRNTEAFF.

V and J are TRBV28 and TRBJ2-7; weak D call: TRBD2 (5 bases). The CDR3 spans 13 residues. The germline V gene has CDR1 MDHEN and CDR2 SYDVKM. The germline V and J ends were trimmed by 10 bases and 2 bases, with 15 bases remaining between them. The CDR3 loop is CATEGPPTYEQYF. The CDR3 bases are TGTGCCACCGAGGGCCCCCCGACCTACGAGCAGTACTTC. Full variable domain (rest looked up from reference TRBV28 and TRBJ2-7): DVKVTQSSRYLVKRTGEKVFLECVQDMDHENMFWYRQDPGLGLRLIYFSYDVKMKEKGDIPEGYSVSREKKERFSLILESASTNQTSMYLCATEGPPTYEQYFGPGTRLTVT.

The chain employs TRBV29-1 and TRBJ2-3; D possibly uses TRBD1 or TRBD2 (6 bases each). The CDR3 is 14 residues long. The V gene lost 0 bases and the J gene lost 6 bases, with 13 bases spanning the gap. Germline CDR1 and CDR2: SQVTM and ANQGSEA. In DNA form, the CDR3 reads TGCAGCGTTGAAGATCGACAGGAGGGGGATACGCAGTATTTT. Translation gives CSVEDRQEGDTQYF.

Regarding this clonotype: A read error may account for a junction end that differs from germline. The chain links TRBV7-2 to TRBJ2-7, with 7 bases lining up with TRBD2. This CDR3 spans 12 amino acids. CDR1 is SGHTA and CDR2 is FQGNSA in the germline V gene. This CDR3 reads CASSSYSGPVLF. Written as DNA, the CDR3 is TGTGCCAGCAGCTCCTATAGCGGGCCCGTTCTCTTC.

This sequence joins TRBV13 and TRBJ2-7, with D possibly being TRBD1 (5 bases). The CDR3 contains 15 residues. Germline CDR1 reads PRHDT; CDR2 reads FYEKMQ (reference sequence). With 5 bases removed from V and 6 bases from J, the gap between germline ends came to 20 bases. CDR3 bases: TGTGCCAGCAGCGCGAAGGGGCCTGAAGGATTCGAGCAGTACTTC. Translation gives CASSAKGPEGFEQYF.

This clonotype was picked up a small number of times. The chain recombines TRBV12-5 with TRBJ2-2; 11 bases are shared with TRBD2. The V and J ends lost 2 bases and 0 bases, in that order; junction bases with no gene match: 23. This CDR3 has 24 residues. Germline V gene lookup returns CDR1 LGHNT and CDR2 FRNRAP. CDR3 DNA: TGTGCTAGTGGTTTGCTCCGCTCTAAAGTGGTAAACTCGACTAGCGGGGCGAACACCGGGGAGCTGTTTTTT. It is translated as CASGLLRSKVVNSTSGANTGELFF.

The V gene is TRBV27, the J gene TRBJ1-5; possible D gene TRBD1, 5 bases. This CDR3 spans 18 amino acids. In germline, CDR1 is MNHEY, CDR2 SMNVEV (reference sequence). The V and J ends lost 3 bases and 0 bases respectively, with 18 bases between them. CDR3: CASSLTVPGTYSNQPQHF. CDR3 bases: TGTGCCAGCAGTTTGACAGTGCCGGGAACATATAGCAATCAGCCCCAGCATTTT.

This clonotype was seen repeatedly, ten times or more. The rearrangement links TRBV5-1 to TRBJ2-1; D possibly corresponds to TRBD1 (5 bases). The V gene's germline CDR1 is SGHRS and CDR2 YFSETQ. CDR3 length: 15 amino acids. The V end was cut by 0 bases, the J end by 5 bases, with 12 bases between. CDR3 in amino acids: CASSLDPGLDNEQFF. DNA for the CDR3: TGCGCCAGCAGCTTGGACCCAGGGTTAGACAATGAGCAGTTCTTC.

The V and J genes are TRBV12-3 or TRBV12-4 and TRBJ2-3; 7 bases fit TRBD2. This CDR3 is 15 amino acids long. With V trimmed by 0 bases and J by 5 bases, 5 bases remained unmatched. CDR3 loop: CASSLAGTIEDTQYF. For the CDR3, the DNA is TGTGCCAGCAGTTTAGCGGGGACTATAGAAGATACGCAGTATTTT.

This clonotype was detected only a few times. The CDR3 bases are TGTGCCAGCAGTGAAAGGGGGAGCAGGGGAAGAGAAAAACTGTTTTTT. Protein sequence: CASSERGSRGREKLFF. The V and J genes are TRBV25-1 and TRBJ1-4; a weak D match, TRBD1 (6 bases). Germline values: CDR1 MGHDK, CDR2 SYGVNS. V was clipped by 2 bases and J by 8 bases, with 18 bases between them. This CDR3 comprises 16 residues. Looking up the rest from reference TRBV25-1 and TRBJ1-4 gives the full variable domain: EADIYQTPRYLVIGTGKKITLECSQTMGHDKMYWYQQDPGMELHLIHYSYGVNSTEKGDLSSESTVSRIRTEHFPLTLESARPSHTSQYLCASSERGSRGREKLFFGSGTQLSVL.

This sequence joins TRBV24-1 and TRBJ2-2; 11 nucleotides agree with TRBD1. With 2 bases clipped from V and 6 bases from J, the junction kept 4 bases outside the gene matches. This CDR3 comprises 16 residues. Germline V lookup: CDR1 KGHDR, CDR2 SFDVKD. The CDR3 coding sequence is TGTGCCACCAGTGATTGGACAGGGGGCGCGTCCGGGGAGCTGTTTTTT. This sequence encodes CATSDWTGGASGELFF.

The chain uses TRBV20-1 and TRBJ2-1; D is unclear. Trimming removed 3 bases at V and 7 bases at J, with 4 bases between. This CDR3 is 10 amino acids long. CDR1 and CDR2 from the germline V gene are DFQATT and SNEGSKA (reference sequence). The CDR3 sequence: CSASLNEQFF. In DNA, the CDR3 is TGCAGTGCTAGCCTTAATGAGCAGTTCTTC.

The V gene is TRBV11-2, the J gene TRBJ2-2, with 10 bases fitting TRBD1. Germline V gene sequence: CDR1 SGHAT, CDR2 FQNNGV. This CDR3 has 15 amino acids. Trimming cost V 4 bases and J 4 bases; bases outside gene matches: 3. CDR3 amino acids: CASSWGQGSTGELFF. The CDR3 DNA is TGTGCCAGCAGCTGGGGACAGGGGAGCACCGGGGAGCTGTTTTTT.

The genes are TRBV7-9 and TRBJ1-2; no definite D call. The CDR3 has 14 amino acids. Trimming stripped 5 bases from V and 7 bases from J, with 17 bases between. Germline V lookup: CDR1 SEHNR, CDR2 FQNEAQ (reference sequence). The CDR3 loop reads CASSPHEDLGGYTF. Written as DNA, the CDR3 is TGTGCCAGCAGCCCTCACGAGGACCTGGGTGGCTACACCTTC.